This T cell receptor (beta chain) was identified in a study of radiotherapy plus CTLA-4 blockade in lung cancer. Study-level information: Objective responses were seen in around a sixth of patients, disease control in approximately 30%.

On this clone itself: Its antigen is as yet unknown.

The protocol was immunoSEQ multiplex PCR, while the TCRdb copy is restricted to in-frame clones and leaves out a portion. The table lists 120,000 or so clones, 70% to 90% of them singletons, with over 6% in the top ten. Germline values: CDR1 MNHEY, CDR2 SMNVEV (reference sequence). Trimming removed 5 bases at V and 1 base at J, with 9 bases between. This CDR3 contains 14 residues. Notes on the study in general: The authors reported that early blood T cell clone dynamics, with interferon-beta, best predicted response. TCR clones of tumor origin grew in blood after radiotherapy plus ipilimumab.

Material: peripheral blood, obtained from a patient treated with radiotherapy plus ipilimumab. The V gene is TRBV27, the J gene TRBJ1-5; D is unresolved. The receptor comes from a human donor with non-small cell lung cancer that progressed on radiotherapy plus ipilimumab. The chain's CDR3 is CASSRHGSNQPQHF. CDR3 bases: TGTGCCAGCAGTAGGCACGGAAGCAATCAGCCCCAGCATTTT.